The clone carrying this T cell receptor (beta chain) showed up just a few times. The antigen is not known. TCRdb's copy holds only in-frame clones and misses some; the assay was immunoSEQ multiplex PCR. The table lists 5,500 or so clones, about 55% of them singletons. This specimen belongs to a study of T cells in localized non-small cell lung cancer. General observations from the study: Sequencing was restricted to one tumor region; therefore, heterogeneity remains possible.

This receptor was taken from a male donor aged 60 or over with stage I squamous cell lung carcinoma. The source material was lymph node tissue, sampled before any cancer treatment.

This CDR3 is CASSFGGKGEKLFF. CDR3 DNA sequence: TGTGCCAGCAGTTTCGGGGGGAAAGGGGAAAAACTGTTTTTT. V usage is TRBV27 and J usage is TRBJ1-4; possible D gene TRBD1, 5 bases. The CDR3 is 14 residues long. CDR1 and CDR2 (germline): MNHEY, SMNVEV (reference sequence). V gave up 3 bases and J gave up 8 bases, with 13 bases separating them.